This T cell receptor beta chain stems from a study of blood T cell repertoires in COVID-19. Study information: The United States, Italy and Spain supplied acute and convalescent COVID-19 samples. The analysed material was cDNA or gDNA that came from T cells, B-cell-depleted T cells, or PBMCs.

In the study's own analysis: Amplification of reference gene primers provided the estimated nucleated cell counts. Here immunoSEQ multiplex PCR was the method, and the copy in TCRdb shows in-frame clones only, minus some. V, J and clone size derive from that table, while D and trimming were established from the DNA sequence. This table holds fewer than 300,000 clones, approximately 88% found once. The CDR3 has 14 amino acids. Per the germline V gene, CDR1 is MNHNS and CDR2 is SASEGT. Trimming took 1 base from V and 0 from J, leaving 6 bases between them. The sequence was collected from a man younger than 35 with active or convalescent COVID-19. The chain joins TRBV6-1 to TRBJ1-2; tentative D call: TRBD1 (6 bases). Sequencing input: peripheral blood. CDR3 amino acids: CASSEGTANYGYTF. As DNA, the CDR3 is TGTGCCAGCAGTGAAGGGACAGCTAACTATGGCTACACCTTC.